There are a few counts of the clone carrying this TCR beta chain. Its matching antigen is unknown. The data stem from a study of memory CD4+ T cells and cytomegalovirus serostatus. On the study more broadly: This sample comes from healthy Belgian adults, several CMV seropositive, 20 to 25 seronegative. General study results and limits: Each of fewer than 80 CMV-associated TCRbeta sequences occurred in one to five individuals.

As processed by the authors: Out-of-frame sequences were removed, leaving about 2.2 million distinct TCRbeta sequences. Assay used: immunoSEQ multiplex PCR; TCRdb lists only in-frame clones, some missing. The V and J calls and clone size are taken from that table; D and trimming were inferred from the DNA. In the table there are tens of thousands of clones, more than 75% of which are singletons. Single viable CD3+CD4+CD8-CD45RO+ cells were sorted as the memory CD4+ T cells. After thawing, CD4+ T cells were positively selected. CDR1 is SNHLY and CDR2 is FYNNEI in the germline V gene. V lost 6 bases, J lost 0 bases, and 5 bases lay in between. CDR3 length equals 12 residues.

The chain carries TRBV2 and TRBJ1-1; D is uncertain. Sequencing was done on a sample of memory CD4+ T cells from blood. The sequence was collected from an adult in good health and CMV-seronegative. This chain's CDR3 is CASRAMNTEAFF. In DNA, the CDR3 is TGTGCCAGCAGGGCGATGAACACTGAAGCTTTCTTT. Together with reference TRBV2 and TRBJ1-1, the CDR3 gives the full variable domain: EPEVTQTPSHQVTQMGQEVILRCVPISNHLYFYWYRQILGQKVEFLVSFYNNEISEKSEIFDDQFSVERPDGSNFTLKIRSTKLEDSAMYFCASRAMNTEAFFGQGTRLTVV.